A single sample is the source of the 19 T cell receptor beta chains below, sequenced in a study of blood T cell repertoires in COVID-19. TCRdb's table, derived via immunoSEQ multiplex PCR, lists solely in-frame clones and lacks some. This table has about 130,000 clones, about four fifths appearing once. Source material: PBMCs or T cells enriched from blood (not recorded which). The receptors come from a man aged 45 to 65 who had recovered from COVID-19.

This chain connects TRBV9 to TRBJ2-7, with 9 bases identical to TRBD1. This CDR3 comprises 15 residues. V trimming: 0 bases; J trimming: 2 bases; junction bases outside the gene matches: 3. The germline V gene has CDR1 SGDLS and CDR2 YYNGEE. CDR3 sequence: CASSVGDRDPYEQYF. The CDR3 DNA reads TGTGCCAGCAGCGTAGGGGACAGGGACCCCTACGAGCAGTACTTC.

The chain employs TRBV5-4 and TRBJ1-1; 9 positions agree with TRBD1. V was clipped by 7 bases and J by 3 bases; unmatched bases: 10. Per the germline V gene, CDR1 is SGHNT and CDR2 is YYREEE (reference sequence). This CDR3 spans 15 amino acids. DNA of the CDR3: TGTGCCAGCGGGAAAGGGGACAGGGAAGACACTGAAGCTTTCTTT. Its translation: CASGKGDREDTEAFF.

This chain uses TRBV28 with TRBJ2-1, with D uncertain. Trimming removed 2 bases at V and 0 bases at J, with 11 bases between. The germline V gene encodes CDR1 MDHEN and CDR2 SYDVKM. This CDR3 is built from 16 residues. CDR3 region: CASSLGAASSYNEQFF. The CDR3 DNA reads TGTGCCAGCAGTTTAGGTGCGGCGAGCTCCTACAATGAGCAGTTCTTC.

This clone appeared a few times. The J gene is TRBJ1-4, the V gene TRBV18; D is perhaps TRBD1 (6 bases). The germline V and J ends were trimmed by 0 bases and 5 bases, with 10 bases remaining between them. Germline V gene sequence: CDR1 KGHSH, CDR2 LQKENI. The CDR3 is 15 amino acids. The CDR3, as DNA: TGTGCCAGCTCACCACCGAGTCAGGGGAATGAAAAACTGTTTTTT. Protein: CASSPPSQGNEKLFF.

The V and J genes are TRBV12-3 or TRBV12-4 and TRBJ2-1; 8 positions match TRBD2. This CDR3 region has 13 residues. V was clipped by 8 bases and J by 3 bases; unmatched bases: 3. The CDR3 DNA reads TGTGCCAGCCGGGGGGGGCTCTACAATGAGCAGTTCTTC. Protein: CASRGGLYNEQFF.

V usage is TRBV5-4 and J usage is TRBJ2-3; D not resolved. The V gene's germline CDR1 is SGHNT and CDR2 YYREEE (reference sequence). V lost 3 bases, J lost 2 bases, and 4 bases lay in between. The CDR3 contains 12 residues. CDR3 coding DNA: TGTGCCAGCAGCTACAACACAGATACGCAGTATTTT. This sequence encodes CASSYNTDTQYF. Looking up the rest from reference TRBV5-4 and TRBJ2-3 gives the full variable domain: ETGVTQSPTHLIKTRGQQVTLRCSSQSGHNTVSWYQQALGQGPQFIFQYYREEENGRGNFPPRFSGLQFPNYSSELNVNALELDDSALYLCASSYNTDTQYFGPGTRLTVL.

DNA for the CDR3: TGTGCCAGCAGTTACTCGAAGTTGGGGCAGGGGGTCGGGGGCAATCAGCCCCAGCATTTT. It translates to CASSYSKLGQGVGGNQPQHF. J is TRBJ1-5 and V is TRBV6-2 or TRBV6-3; TRBD1 matches 7 bases. There are 20 residues in the CDR3. Germline CDR1 is MNHEY and CDR2 is SVGEGT. V gave up 0 bases and J gave up 2 bases; unmatched junction bases: 16.

The J gene is TRBJ2-7, the V gene TRBV30, with D possibly matching TRBD1 (6 bases). Trimming removed 2 bases at V and 2 bases at J, with 10 bases between. The CDR3 contains 13 residues. Germline V gene sequence: CDR1 GTSNPN, CDR2 SVGIG (reference sequence). CDR3 DNA sequence: TGTGCCTGGAGTTCGGACAGAGCCTACGAGCAGTACTTC. Its translation is CAWSSDRAYEQYF.

This sequence joins TRBV6-5 and TRBJ2-1, with 11 bases matching TRBD1. The CDR3 loop spans 14 amino acids. Germline loops: CDR1 MNHEY, CDR2 SVGAGI. Trimming removed 8 bases from V and 6 bases from J; junction bases left unmatched: 6. The CDR3, as DNA: TGTGCCAGCCTCGGGACAGGGGGGGCCAATGAGCAGTTCTTC. Amino acid sequence: CASLGTGGANEQFF.

The rearrangement uses TRBV19 and TRBJ1-1, with 11 bases matching TRBD1. The V segment lost 4 bases and the J segment 7 bases; nucleotides outside the gene matches: 2. The CDR3 runs 13 residues. The germline V gene has CDR1 LNHDA and CDR2 SQIVND (reference sequence). The CDR3 sequence: CASSKDRGLEAFF. DNA of the CDR3: TGTGCCAGTAGTAAGGACAGGGGGCTTGAAGCTTTCTTT.

J is TRBJ1-5 and V is TRBV4-1; 7 bases match TRBD1. CDR1 is MGHRA, CDR2 YSYEKL, per germline. The CDR3 has 17 residues. V trimming: 5 bases; J trimming: 1 base; junction bases outside the gene matches: 11. The CDR3 DNA is TGCGCCAGCAGCGACCACCCACCGGACAGGAGCAATCAGCCCCAGCATTTT. Protein product: CASSDHPPDRSNQPQHF.

This clone showed up just a few times. This chain links TRBV7-9 with TRBJ1-4, with 8 bases that match TRBD1. V lost 2 bases, J lost 5 bases, and 7 bases stayed unmatched. Germline V gene data show CDR1 as SEHNR and CDR2 as FQNEAQ (reference sequence). The CDR3 is made up of 16 amino acids. Written as DNA, the CDR3 is TGTGCCAGCAGCTTAAGGAGAGACAGGGGAAATGAAAAACTGTTTTTT. Translated, it gives CASSLRRDRGNEKLFF.

The chain has TRBV9 and TRBJ1-2, with 11 bases aligning to TRBD1. Germline V gene data show CDR1 as SGDLS and CDR2 as YYNGEE. J lost 6 bases, V lost 3 bases, and 10 bases had no gene match. The CDR3 spans 16 residues. CDR3 sequence (DNA): TGTGCCAGCAGCGAGTCGTCAGGACAGGGGGCGCATGGCTACACCTTC. This codes for CASSESSGQGAHGYTF. Using reference TRBV9 and TRBJ1-2 for the parts outside the CDR3, the full variable domain is DSGVTQTPKHLITATGQRVTLRCSPRSGDLSVYWYQQSLDQGLQFLIQYYNGEERAKGNILERFSAQQFPDLHSELNLSSLELGDSALYFCASSESSGQGAHGYTFGSGTRLTVV.

The rearrangement links TRBV10-3 to TRBJ2-4; 10 bases are shared with TRBD1. Germline V gene lookup returns CDR1 ENHRY and CDR2 SYGVKD. This CDR3 contains 16 residues. V lost 2 bases, J lost 3 bases, and 4 bases stayed unmatched. CDR3: CAISEGTGEGKNIQYF. CDR3 DNA sequence: TGTGCCATCAGTGAGGGGACAGGGGAGGGCAAAAACATTCAGTACTTC.

This sequence joins TRBV19 and TRBJ1-1; D ambiguous. The CDR3 sequence is 13 residues long. The V end was cut by 9 bases, the J end by 3 bases, with 14 bases between. Looked up from germline, CDR1 is LNHDA and CDR2 is SQIVND (reference sequence). This chain's CDR3 is CASNGGFDTEAFF. The DNA of the CDR3 is TGTGCCAGCAATGGAGGGTTCGACACTGAAGCTTTCTTT. Combining the CDR3 with reference TRBV19 and TRBJ1-1 gives the whole variable domain DGGITQSPKYLFRKEGQNVTLSCEQNLNHDAMYWYRQDPGQGLRLIYYSQIVNDFQKGDIAEGYSVSREKKESFPLTVTSAQKNPTAFYLCASNGGFDTEAFFGQGTRLTVV.

The rearrangement links TRBV6-5 to TRBJ2-7; a weak D match, TRBD1 (6 bases). The germline gives CDR1 MNHEY, CDR2 SVGAGI. V was clipped by 6 bases and J by 0 bases, with 9 bases between them. This CDR3 has 13 amino acids. The chain's CDR3 is CASRDRFSYEQYF. CDR3 DNA: TGTGCCAGCAGGGACAGATTCTCCTACGAGCAGTACTTC.

The rearrangement joins TRBV21-1 to TRBJ2-7; TRBD1, the D gene given by the table, was not confirmed from the DNA. TRBV21-1 is a pseudogene. The CDR3 extends over 14 amino acids. The CDR3 is CASSARTGVGEQYF. The DNA for the CDR3 is TGTGCCAGCAGCGCCCGGACAGGGGTGGGCGAGCAGTACTTC.

In its sample, this clone was seen once. The CDR3 loop reads CASSQLETGVGAKNIQYF. The DNA for the CDR3 is TGTGCCAGCAGCCAACTCGAAACAGGGGTGGGAGCCAAAAACATTCAGTACTTC. The rearrangement joins TRBV14 to TRBJ2-4, with 7 bases aligning to TRBD1. This CDR3 is built from 18 residues. The V segment lost 2 bases and the J segment 0 bases; nucleotides outside the gene matches: 10. Germline V CDR1 and CDR2: SGHDN, FVKESK. Full variable domain (rest looked up from reference TRBV14 and TRBJ2-4): EAGVTQFPSHSVIEKGQTVTLRCDPISGHDNLYWYRRVMGKEIKFLLHFVKESKQDESGMPNNRFLAERTGGTYSTLKVQPAELEDSGVYFCASSQLETGVGAKNIQYFGAGTRLSVL.

The chain carries TRBV6-1 and TRBJ1-5, with D perhaps TRBD1 (6 bases). The CDR3 extends over 16 amino acids. Germline assignment: CDR1 MNHNS and CDR2 SASEGT. Between the trimmed V and J ends, which lost 3 bases and 3 bases, there was a span of 15 bases. The CDR3 reads CASSDRRGASNQPQHF. Written as DNA, the CDR3 is TGTGCCAGCAGTGACCGTCGGGGGGCTTCCAATCAGCCCCAGCATTTT.